One sample yielded the 15 T cell receptor beta chains listed below, sequenced in a study of graft-versus-host responses after intestinal transplantation. Repertoires were generated with immunoSEQ multiplex PCR, while TCRdb's copy carries only in-frame clones and drops some. The sample carries approximately 46,000 clones, approximately 84% recorded once. For these TCRs, the target antigens are not known. The sequencing here drew on unstimulated CD4+ T cells sorted from spleen or lymph node cells, taken before transplant. The receptors were gathered from a human donor who was the organ donor for an intestinal transplant.

This chain uses TRBV19 with TRBJ2-2; TRBD1 agrees at 9 bases. CDR3 length: 15 residues. CDR1 LNHDA and CDR2 SQIVND come from the germline V gene (reference sequence). The V segment lost 4 bases and the J segment 4 bases; nucleotides outside the gene matches: 4. Here the CDR3 DNA reads TGTGCCAGTAGTACAGGGACAGGGCTCACCGGGGAGCTGTTTTTT. Amino acids: CASSTGTGLTGELFF.

The DNA of the CDR3 is TGTGCCAGCAGTTATTCAGGGGCAAAGAACACTGAAGCTTTCTTT. It specifies CASSYSGAKNTEAFF. The chain combines TRBV6-5 with TRBJ1-1, with D tentatively TRBD1 (6 bases). Germline loops: CDR1 MNHEY, CDR2 SVGAGI. This CDR3 has 15 residues. V lost 3 bases to trimming and J lost 1 base, with 12 bases between them.

This chain joins TRBV30 and TRBJ1-1, with a possible D match to TRBD1 (5 bases). The CDR3 has 14 residues. Germline assignment: CDR1 GTSNPN and CDR2 SVGIG (reference sequence). V gave up 3 bases and J gave up 1 base, with 12 bases separating them. The CDR3 DNA is TGTGCCTGGAGAGCGAGGGGCAAGAACACTGAAGCTTTCTTT. This sequence encodes CAWRARGKNTEAFF.

V usage is TRBV5-1 and J usage is TRBJ2-3; D not resolved. Per germline, CDR1 SGHRS and CDR2 YFSETQ. Trimming cost V 3 bases and J 5 bases, with 4 bases left between them. This CDR3 region has 11 residues. CDR3 loop: CASSYVDTQYF. The CDR3 DNA sequence: TGCGCCAGCAGCTATGTAGATACGCAGTATTTT.

The V gene is TRBV6-1, the J gene TRBJ2-4; TRBD1 agrees at 8 bases. This CDR3 is built from 17 residues. V was pared by 4 bases and J by 0 bases, with 8 bases of the junction left unmatched. Germline V CDR1 and CDR2: MNHNS, SASEGT. The CDR3 sequence is CASSVHRDRLAKNIQYF. The CDR3 DNA sequence: TGTGCCAGCAGTGTCCACCGGGACAGGCTAGCCAAAAACATTCAGTACTTC.

J is TRBJ2-1 and V is TRBV5-1, with D perhaps matching TRBD1 (6 bases). CDR3 length: 13 residues. V gave up 0 bases and J gave up 6 bases, with 7 bases separating them. The germline V gene has CDR1 SGHRS and CDR2 YFSETQ. As DNA, the CDR3 is TGCGCCAGCAGCTTGGACAGGGCCAATGAGCAGTTCTTC. Translated: CASSLDRANEQFF.

The chain joins TRBV19 to TRBJ2-2; TRBD2 might be the D (6 bases). The CDR3 sequence is 14 residues long. The V end lost 6 bases, the J end lost 3 bases, and 11 bases lay between the germline ends. Germline V gene sequence: CDR1 LNHDA, CDR2 SQIVND (reference sequence). Here the CDR3 reads CASRKWGDTGELFF. CDR3 DNA sequence: TGTGCCAGTAGAAAATGGGGGGACACCGGGGAGCTGTTTTTT.

This clone was seen only once. CDR3 in DNA: TGTGCCAGCAGTTACGGACACTCCGTGGCTTTCTTT. Encoded protein: CASSYGHSVAFF. This chain joins TRBV6-6 and TRBJ1-1; weak D call: TRBD1 (5 bases). CDR1 MNHNY and CDR2 SVGAGI come from the germline V gene (reference sequence). V shed 2 bases and J shed 11 bases, with 12 bases lying between them. This CDR3 contains 12 residues.

J is TRBJ1-2 and V is TRBV2; no clear D gene. Germline V CDR1 and CDR2: SNHLY, FYNNEI. The V end lost 7 bases, the J end lost 4 bases, and 13 bases lay between the germline ends. This CDR3 has 13 residues. The CDR3 nucleotides are TGTGCCAGCACCGAGGTCACTAGCTATGGCTACACCTTC. Translating gives CASTEVTSYGYTF.

This chain links TRBV2 with TRBJ2-3; D is perhaps TRBD2 (6 bases). V was cut by 6 bases and J by 0 bases, with 13 bases left in between. Germline assignment: CDR1 SNHLY and CDR2 FYNNEI. The CDR3 has 15 amino acids. CDR3 sequence reads: CASSLTSSSTDTQYF. CDR3 coding DNA: TGTGCCAGCAGCCTCACTAGCAGTAGCACAGATACGCAGTATTTT.

This chain links TRBV21-1 with TRBJ2-7. TRBV21-1 is given as a pseudogene. This CDR3 is built from 15 residues. CDR3 sequence (DNA): TGTGCCAGCAGCCTTTCCTTTGGGGTCTCCTACGAGCAGTACTTC. The encoded protein is CASSLSFGVSYEQYF.

As to this clone: The junction differs from germline at one of its ends, possibly a read error. V usage is TRBV19 and J usage is TRBJ1-5; D unclear. The CDR3 extends over 12 amino acids. The germline V gene has CDR1 LNHDA and CDR2 SQIVND (reference sequence). The CDR3 coding sequence is TGTGCCAGTAGTATGGCCTATCAGCCCCGGCATTTT. The encoded protein is CASSMAYQPRHF.

This clone turned up a few times. V is TRBV6-1 and J is TRBJ2-7, with 10 bases lining up with TRBD1. The CDR3 sequence is 13 residues long. The ends lost 5 bases at V and 6 bases at J; junction bases unmatched: 4. The V gene's germline CDR1 is MNHNS and CDR2 SASEGT. DNA for the CDR3: TGTGCCAGCAGTCGGGACAGGGGAGGCGAGCAGTACTTC. Its translation is CASSRDRGGEQYF.

J is TRBJ1-3 and V is TRBV5-1, with D uncertain. The CDR3 extends over 15 amino acids. Germline CDR1 SGHRS, CDR2 YFSETQ. Between the trimmed V and J ends, which lost 2 bases and 0 bases, there was a span of 9 bases. The CDR3 region has the DNA TGCGCCAGCAGCTTTCAGCCGAACTCTGGAAACACCATATATTTT. Translated, it gives CASSFQPNSGNTIYF.

This sequence joins TRBV19 and TRBJ1-5; D call uncertain. The CDR3 length is 20 residues. V gave up 3 bases and J gave up 0 bases, with 24 bases separating them. Germline CDR1 reads LNHDA; CDR2 reads SQIVND (reference sequence). The CDR3 loop reads CASSIDLWVAAALSNQPQHF. The CDR3 DNA reads as TGTGCCAGTAGTATTGACCTCTGGGTGGCGGCAGCTCTTAGCAATCAGCCCCAGCATTTT.